The T cell receptor (beta chain) described here comes from a study of siplizumab effects on memory and regulatory T cells. Study findings and constraints: Whether the proliferating Tregs (from siplizumab cultures) were suppressive was not confirmed. Naive T cells looked more diverse than memory cells and looked like major alloresponse contributors. A mean of approximately 70% of mappable alloreactive CD4+ clones were Treg-derived with siplizumab, compared with less than 30% in controls. Alloreactive sequences whose origin lay in unstimulated CD4+ memory cells were significantly reduced by siplizumab.

Remarks on this clone: Its matching antigen is unknown. Other DNA sequences in this specimen translate into the identical CDR3.

Between the trimmed V and J ends, which lost 8 bases and 0 bases, there was a span of 1 base. This CDR3 region has 11 residues. Germline V CDR1 and CDR2: LNHDA, SQIVND (reference sequence). Profiled with immunoSEQ multiplex PCR; TCRdb holds only in-frame clones, not every one. This table has about 87,000 clones, 85% to 90% appearing once. Sequencing input: CD4+ T cells sorted from blood. The rearrangement joins TRBV19 to TRBJ2-2; unclear D gene. This TCR was recovered from a human donor in good health. CDR3 sequence: CASSNTGELFF. CDR3 in DNA: TGTGCCAGTTCGAACACCGGGGAGCTGTTTTTT.